This T cell receptor (beta chain) was captured in a study of a mutant IDH1 vaccine in newly diagnosed glioma. Study at large: The study gave patients eight vaccinations in weeks 1, 3, 5, 7, 11, 15, 19, 23. Beforehand, treatment had been radiotherapy, temozolomide, or both; the majority received both.

Assay used: immunoSEQ multiplex PCR; TCRdb lists only in-frame clones, some missing. The data contain about 54,000 clones, approximately 82% of them singletons. The CDR3 extends over 16 amino acids. Germline CDR1 and CDR2: MGHRA and YSYEKL. The V and J ends lost 6 bases and 3 bases respectively, with 18 bases between them. Details on this clone: The target antigen is unknown.

The time point was: week 5, during vaccination. One vaccine dose held 300 ug of mutant IDH1 20-mer peptide and came with topical imiquimod. Newly diagnosed WHO grade 3 or 4 IDH1-mutant, ATRX-lost astrocytomas were identified in the donors. Overall study results and limits: Detectable vaccine-induced immune responses arose in about 93% of patients.

This chain connects TRBV4-1 to TRBJ2-1; tentatively, D is TRBD1 (5 bases). The sequencing used PBMCs, collected from a glioma patient whose treatment included an IDH1 peptide vaccine. The sequence was obtained from a young man with glioma. The CDR3: CASSYDLTVRYNEQFF. In nucleotides, the CDR3 is TGCGCCAGCAGTTACGATTTGACAGTTCGCTACAATGAGCAGTTCTTC.